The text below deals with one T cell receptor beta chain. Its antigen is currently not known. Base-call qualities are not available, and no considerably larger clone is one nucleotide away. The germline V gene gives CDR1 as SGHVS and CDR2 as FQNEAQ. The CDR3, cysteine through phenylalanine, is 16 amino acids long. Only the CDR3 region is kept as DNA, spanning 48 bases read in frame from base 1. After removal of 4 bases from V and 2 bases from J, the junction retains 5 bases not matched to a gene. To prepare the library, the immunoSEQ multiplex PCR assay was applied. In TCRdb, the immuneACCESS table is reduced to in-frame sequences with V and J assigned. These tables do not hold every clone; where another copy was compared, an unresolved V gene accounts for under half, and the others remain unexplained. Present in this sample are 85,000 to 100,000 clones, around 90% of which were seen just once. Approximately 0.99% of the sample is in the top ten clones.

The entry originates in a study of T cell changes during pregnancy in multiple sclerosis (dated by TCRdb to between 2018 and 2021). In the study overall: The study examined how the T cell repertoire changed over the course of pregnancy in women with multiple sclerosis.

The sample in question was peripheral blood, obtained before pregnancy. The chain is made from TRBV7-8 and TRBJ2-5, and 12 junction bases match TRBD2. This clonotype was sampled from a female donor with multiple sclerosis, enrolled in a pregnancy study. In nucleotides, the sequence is TGTGCCAGCAGCTCGAGACTAGCGGGGGAACAAGAGACCCAGTACTTC. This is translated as CASSSRLAGEQETQYF.